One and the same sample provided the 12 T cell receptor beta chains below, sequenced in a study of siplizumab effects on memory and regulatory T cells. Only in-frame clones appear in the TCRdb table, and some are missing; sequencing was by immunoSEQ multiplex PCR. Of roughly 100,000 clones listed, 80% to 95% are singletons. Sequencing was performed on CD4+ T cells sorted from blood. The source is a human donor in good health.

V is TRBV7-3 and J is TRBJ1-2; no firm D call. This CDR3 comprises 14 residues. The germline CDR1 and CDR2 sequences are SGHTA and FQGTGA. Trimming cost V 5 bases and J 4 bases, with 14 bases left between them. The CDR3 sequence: CASSRLDGPYGYTF. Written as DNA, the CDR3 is TGTGCCAGCAGCCGGTTGGACGGGCCCTATGGCTACACCTTC.

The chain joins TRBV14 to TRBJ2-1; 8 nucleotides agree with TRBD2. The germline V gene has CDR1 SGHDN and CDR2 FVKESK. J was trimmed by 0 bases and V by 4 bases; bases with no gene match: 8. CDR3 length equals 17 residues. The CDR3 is CASSLLTSVSSYNEQFF. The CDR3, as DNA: TGTGCCAGCAGCCTTCTGACTAGCGTCTCCTCCTACAATGAGCAGTTCTTC.

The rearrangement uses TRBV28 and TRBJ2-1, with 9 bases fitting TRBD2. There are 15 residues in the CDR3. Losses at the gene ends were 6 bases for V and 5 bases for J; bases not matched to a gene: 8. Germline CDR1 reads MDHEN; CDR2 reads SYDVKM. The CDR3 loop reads CASSFIAGVNNEQFF. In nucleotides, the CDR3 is TGTGCCAGCAGCTTCATAGCGGGAGTAAACAATGAGCAGTTCTTC.

The CDR3 DNA reads as TGCGCCAGCAGGGACAACAGGGGAACTAATGAAAAACTGTTTTTT. Translation gives CASRDNRGTNEKLFF. The rearrangement links TRBV4-1 to TRBJ1-4; 7 nucleotides agree with TRBD1. The CDR3 is made up of 15 amino acids. Germline loops: CDR1 MGHRA, CDR2 YSYEKL. Trimming cost V 6 bases and J 1 base; bases outside gene matches: 5.

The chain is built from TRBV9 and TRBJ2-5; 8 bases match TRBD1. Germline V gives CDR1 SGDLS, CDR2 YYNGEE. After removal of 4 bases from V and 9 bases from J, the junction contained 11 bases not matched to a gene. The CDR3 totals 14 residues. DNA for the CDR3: TGTGCCAGCAGCCGGGGACAGGCACAAGTAGCCCAGTACTTC. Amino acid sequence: CASSRGQAQVAQYF.

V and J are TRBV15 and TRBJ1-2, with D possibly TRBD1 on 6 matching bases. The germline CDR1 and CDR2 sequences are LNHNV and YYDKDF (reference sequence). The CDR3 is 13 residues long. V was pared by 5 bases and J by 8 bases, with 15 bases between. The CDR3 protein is CATSVQGVSGYTF. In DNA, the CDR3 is TGTGCCACCAGCGTACAGGGAGTCAGCGGCTACACCTTC.

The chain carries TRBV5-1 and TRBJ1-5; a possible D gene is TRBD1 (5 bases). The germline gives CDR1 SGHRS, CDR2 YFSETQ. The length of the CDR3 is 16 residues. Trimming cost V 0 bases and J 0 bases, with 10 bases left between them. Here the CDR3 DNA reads TGCGCCAGCAGCTTGGGGACATCTAATAGCAATCAGCCCCAGCATTTT. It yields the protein CASSLGTSNSNQPQHF.

The CDR3: CASSPKSVGPSEKLFF. Written as DNA, the CDR3 is TGTGCCAGCTCACCTAAATCAGTGGGCCCAAGTGAAAAACTGTTTTTT. V is TRBV18 and J is TRBJ1-4; unclear D gene. The CDR3 is made up of 16 amino acids. Trimming removed 3 bases at V and 7 bases at J, with 18 bases between. Germline V gene lookup returns CDR1 KGHSH and CDR2 LQKENI.

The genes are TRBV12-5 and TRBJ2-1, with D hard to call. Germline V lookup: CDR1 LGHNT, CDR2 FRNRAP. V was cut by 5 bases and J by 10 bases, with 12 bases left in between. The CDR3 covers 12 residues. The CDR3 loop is CASGARAGEQFF. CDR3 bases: TGTGCTAGTGGTGCAAGGGCCGGCGAGCAGTTCTTC.

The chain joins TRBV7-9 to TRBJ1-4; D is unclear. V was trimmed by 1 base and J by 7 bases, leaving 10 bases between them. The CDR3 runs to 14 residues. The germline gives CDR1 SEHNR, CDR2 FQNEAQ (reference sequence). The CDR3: CASSLVPGREKLFF. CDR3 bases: TGTGCCAGCAGCTTAGTTCCAGGACGTGAAAAACTGTTTTTT. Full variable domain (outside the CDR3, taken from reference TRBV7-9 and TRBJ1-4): DTGVSQNPRHKITKRGQNVTFRCDPISEHNRLYWYRQTLGQGPEFLTYFQNEAQLEKSRLLSDRFSAERPKGSFSTLEIQRTEQGDSAMYLCASSLVPGREKLFFGSGTQLSVL.

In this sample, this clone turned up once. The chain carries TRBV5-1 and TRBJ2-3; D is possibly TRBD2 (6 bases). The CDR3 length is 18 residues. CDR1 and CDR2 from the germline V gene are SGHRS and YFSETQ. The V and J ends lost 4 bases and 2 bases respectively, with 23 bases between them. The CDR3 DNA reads TGCGCCAGCAGCGGGAGCCTCGGCCGGGAGCGAACCACAGATACGCAGTATTTT. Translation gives CASSGSLGRERTTDTQYF.

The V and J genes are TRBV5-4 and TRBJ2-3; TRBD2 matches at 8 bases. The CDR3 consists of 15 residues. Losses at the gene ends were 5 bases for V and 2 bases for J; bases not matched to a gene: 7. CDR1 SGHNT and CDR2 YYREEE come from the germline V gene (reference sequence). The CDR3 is CASRGLAGNTDTQYF. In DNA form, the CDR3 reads TGTGCCAGCAGAGGGCTAGCGGGCAACACAGATACGCAGTATTTT.